These 24 T cell receptor beta chains were all obtained from the same sample, sequenced in a study of blood T cell repertoires in COVID-19 (dated by TCRdb to about 2020). Libraries were prepared through the immunoSEQ multiplex PCR assay. Drawn from immuneACCESS, this table holds only the in-frame rearrangements with V and J called that TCRdb kept. Clones are partly lost; checked studies trace under half to an unresolved V gene and leave the rest unexplained. This sample gives 140,000 to 150,000 clones in total; about 83% of them show up just once. The ten biggest clones cover about 15% of the sample. The source material was peripheral blood. These receptor sequences come from a man in his fifties or sixties with acute or convalescent COVID-19.

In DNA form, the CDR3 reads TGTGCCAGCAGCCAAGACGCAGGCGGGGGCTATGGCTACACCTTC. This codes for CASSQDAGGGYGYTF. The genes are TRBV3-1 (or the pseudogene TRBV3-2) and TRBJ1-2; tentative D call: TRBD1 (5 bases). Germline V lookup: CDR1 LGHDT, CDR2 YNNKEL (reference sequence). Trimming removed 0 bases at V and 4 bases at J, with 12 bases between. This CDR3 has 15 residues.

The V and J genes are TRBV2 and TRBJ2-5; D gene unclear. The V end was cut by 4 bases, the J end by 5 bases, with 5 bases between. The CDR3 length is 11 residues. Germline V lookup: CDR1 SNHLY, CDR2 FYNNEI. CDR3 in DNA: TGTGCCAGCAGTGCTTTGGAGACCCAGTACTTC. Encoded protein: CASSALETQYF.

This clone has just a few counts. The chain carries TRBV5-6 and TRBJ2-7, with D possibly TRBD1 on 5 matching bases. The CDR3 covers 15 residues. CDR1 is SGHDT, CDR2 YYEEEE, per germline. V lost 0 bases and J 0 bases, leaving 10 bases between the germline ends. The CDR3: CASSLGQGSSYEQYV. In nucleotides, the CDR3 is TGTGCCAGCAGCTTGGGGCAGGGCAGCTCCTACGAGCAGTACGTC.

The J gene is TRBJ2-2, the V gene TRBV6-6; 8 nucleotides match TRBD1. There are 15 residues in the CDR3. The ends lost 7 bases at V and 2 bases at J; junction bases unmatched: 6. The germline V gene has CDR1 MNHNY and CDR2 SVGAGI (reference sequence). CDR3 DNA sequence: TGTGCCAGCAATTCACAGGGGGGTAACACCGGGGAGCTGTTTTTT. Its translation is CASNSQGGNTGELFF.

J is TRBJ2-3 and V is TRBV7-3, with TRBD2 matching over 11 bases. Germline CDR1 SGHTA, CDR2 FQGTGA. This CDR3 spans 20 amino acids. Trimming removed 5 bases from V and 2 bases from J; junction bases left unmatched: 18. The CDR3 region is CASSPAPGASGGPLTDTQYF. The CDR3 coding sequence is TGTGCCAGCAGCCCTGCTCCAGGGGCTAGCGGGGGGCCGCTCACAGATACGCAGTATTTT. The complete variable domain, with remaining parts taken from reference TRBV7-3 and TRBJ2-3, reads GAGVSQTPSNKVTEKGKYVELRCDPISGHTALYWYRQSLGQGPEFLIYFQGTGAADDSGLPNDRFFAVRPEGSVSTLKIQRTERGDSAVYLCASSPAPGASGGPLTDTQYFGPGTRLTVL.

The chain is built from TRBV9 and TRBJ1-2; maybe TRBD1 (6 bases). The CDR3 length is 15 residues. V lost 0 bases and J lost 4, with 13 bases in between. Per germline, CDR1 SGDLS and CDR2 YYNGEE. The CDR3 coding sequence is TGTGCCAGCAGCGTAGGGGGTCAAGGGGGCTATGGCTACACCTTC. Residues: CASSVGGQGGYGYTF. Full variable domain (remainder filled in from reference TRBV9 and TRBJ1-2): DSGVTQTPKHLITATGQRVTLRCSPRSGDLSVYWYQQSLDQGLQFLIQYYNGEERAKGNILERFSAQQFPDLHSELNLSSLELGDSALYFCASSVGGQGGYGYTFGSGTRLTVV.

This chain uses TRBV6-2 or TRBV6-3 with TRBJ1-4; D may be TRBD1 (5 bases). CDR1 and CDR2 (germline): MNHEY, SVGEGT. This CDR3 has 14 residues. Trimming pared 5 bases from V and 7 bases from J, leaving 14 bases between. CDR3 sequence reads: CASSLDSEIEKLFF. The CDR3 DNA reads as TGTGCCAGCAGTCTCGACAGTGAAATTGAAAAACTGTTTTTT.

The chain carries TRBV12-3 or TRBV12-4 and TRBJ1-2; tentative D call: TRBD1 (5 bases). V gave up 2 bases and J gave up 8 bases, with 12 bases separating them. This CDR3 has 13 residues. The CDR3, as DNA: TGTGCCAGCAGTTTACTCCAGGGTATCGGCTACACCTTC. Translated, it gives CASSLLQGIGYTF.

This chain uses TRBV11-2 with TRBJ2-7; tentative D call: TRBD2 (6 bases). Trimming removed 1 base from V and 3 bases from J, with 16 bases in between. Germline V gene sequence: CDR1 SGHAT, CDR2 FQNNGV. This CDR3 has 16 amino acids. The CDR3 coding sequence is TGTGCCAGCAGCTTAGGTCGGGGGACGGGCAACTACGAGCAGTACGTC. Protein product: CASSLGRGTGNYEQYV.

The chain combines TRBV7-2 with TRBJ1-5; 9 bases fit TRBD1. The CDR3 runs to 15 residues. CDR1 and CDR2 from the germline V gene are SGHTA and FQGNSA. Germline trimming cut 5 bases from V and 7 bases from J; bases unmatched to any gene: 9. The CDR3 sequence is CASSRLQGAEQPQHF. CDR3 nucleotide sequence: TGTGCCAGCAGCAGACTACAGGGGGCCGAACAGCCCCAGCATTTT.

The chain joins TRBV27 to TRBJ2-2; D uncertain. Trimming removed 2 bases at V and 6 bases at J, with 13 bases between. This CDR3 region has 15 residues. Germline V gives CDR1 MNHEY, CDR2 SMNVEV (reference sequence). CDR3 region: CASSLGALSPGELFF. CDR3 in DNA: TGTGCCAGCAGTTTAGGAGCACTTAGCCCCGGGGAGCTGTTTTTT.

V usage is TRBV27 and J usage is TRBJ1-3; no reliable D call. The CDR3 loop spans 14 amino acids. Trimming took off 8 bases at V and 0 bases at J, with 11 bases between the two ends. From germline, CDR1 is MNHEY and CDR2 SMNVEV (reference sequence). CDR3 amino acids: CASSGRASGNTIYF. The CDR3, as DNA: TGTGCCAGCTCTGGGAGGGCCTCTGGAAACACCATATATTTT.

The rearrangement uses TRBV11-3 and TRBJ2-5, with D perhaps TRBD2 (5 bases). The CDR3 has 13 residues. Looked up from germline, CDR1 is SGHNT and CDR2 is YENEEA. The ends were cut back, 2 bases at V and 2 bases at J, with 6 bases in the middle. The CDR3 is CASSLPGQETQYF. The CDR3 DNA reads TGTGCCAGCAGCTTACCGGGGCAAGAGACCCAGTACTTC.

The J gene is TRBJ2-1, the V gene TRBV13, with TRBD1 matching 11 bases. CDR3 length: 15 residues. The ends lost 5 bases at V and 7 bases at J; junction bases unmatched: 7. Germline-derived CDR1 and CDR2 are PRHDT and FYEKMQ (reference sequence). CDR3 residues: CASSLGQGAVNEQFF. The DNA of the CDR3 is TGTGCCAGCAGCCTCGGACAGGGGGCCGTAAATGAGCAGTTCTTC.

The genes are TRBV20-1 and TRBJ2-7; D perhaps matches TRBD2 (6 bases). This CDR3 spans 15 amino acids. Trimming shortened V by 3 bases and J by 2 bases, and 17 bases separated the two germline ends. Germline loops: CDR1 DFQATT, CDR2 SNEGSKA (reference sequence). The CDR3 sequence: CSASSVRAGTYEQYF. CDR3 DNA sequence: TGCAGTGCTAGTTCCGTCAGGGCGGGGACCTACGAGCAGTACTTC.

The rearrangement joins TRBV15 to TRBJ1-1; D remains ambiguous. CDR1 is LNHNV, CDR2 YYDKDF, per germline (reference sequence). With 5 bases removed from V and 2 bases from J, the gap between germline ends came to 12 bases. There are 14 residues in the CDR3. The CDR3 spells CATSWGASNTEAFF. In nucleotides, the CDR3 is TGTGCCACCAGCTGGGGAGCCAGTAACACTGAAGCTTTCTTT. Full variable domain (rest looked up from reference TRBV15 and TRBJ1-1): DAMVIQNPRYQVTQFGKPVTLSCSQTLNHNVMYWYQQKSSQAPKLLFHYYDKDFNNEADTPDNFQSRRPNTSFCFLDIRSPGLGDTAMYLCATSWGASNTEAFFGQGTRLTVV.

This clone came up a few times. The genes are TRBV5-1 and TRBJ2-7, with D possibly being TRBD1 (6 bases). Trimming cost V 5 bases and J 0 bases, with 15 bases left between them. The CDR3 is made up of 15 amino acids. Germline assignment: CDR1 SGHRS and CDR2 YFSETQ. In nucleotides, the CDR3 is TGCGCCAGCAGACCCGGGACATGGGGCTCCTACGAGCAGTACTTC. Its protein product is CASRPGTWGSYEQYF.

The chain recombines TRBV19 with TRBJ1-3, with TRBD1 identical over 9 bases. The germline CDR1 and CDR2 sequences are LNHDA and SQIVND (reference sequence). Unmatched junction bases numbered 7, after V lost 6 bases and J lost 4 bases. The CDR3 is made up of 15 amino acids. The CDR3 coding sequence is TGTGCCAGTAGCCCGAGGACAGGGGCCGGAAACACCATATATTTT. Translation: CASSPRTGAGNTIYF.

The gene calls are TRBV7-8 and TRBJ1-2; a weak D match, TRBD1 (5 bases). With 1 base removed from V and 4 bases from J, the gap between germline ends came to 10 bases. CDR3 length: 14 residues. Germline assignment: CDR1 SGHVS and CDR2 FQNEAQ. This CDR3 reads CASSLVPGGYGYTF. DNA of the CDR3: TGTGCCAGCAGCTTAGTCCCGGGGGGCTATGGCTACACCTTC.

V is TRBV10-3 and J is TRBJ1-2; weak D call: TRBD1 (5 bases). Germline CDR1 and CDR2: ENHRY and SYGVKD. Trimming shortened V by 3 bases and J by 5 bases, and 16 bases separated the two germline ends. The CDR3 totals 15 residues. The CDR3 DNA reads TGTGCCATCAGTGACTCGAAGACAGACATATATGGCTACACCTTC. Translated: CAISDSKTDIYGYTF.

There are a few counts of this clone. The chain employs TRBV5-6 and TRBJ2-2, with TRBD1 matching over 8 bases. The germline V gene encodes CDR1 SGHDT and CDR2 YYEEEE. The V segment lost 2 bases and the J segment 1 base; nucleotides outside the gene matches: 4. This CDR3 is built from 16 residues. CDR3 bases: TGTGCCAGCAGCTTTAGACAGGGGAAGAACACCGGGGAGCTGTTTTTT. Protein sequence: CASSFRQGKNTGELFF.

In DNA form, the CDR3 reads TGTGCCAGCCGGTTTGGGGGGGGAGAGCAGTACGTC. This encodes CASRFGGGEQYV. This chain connects TRBV6-5 to TRBJ2-7; 7 bases agree with TRBD2. Trimming cost V 8 bases and J 7 bases; bases outside gene matches: 8. The length of the CDR3 is 12 residues. Germline CDR1 MNHEY, CDR2 SVGAGI.

On this clone itself: A far bigger clonotype differs at one base, so this is likely a read error. This sequence joins TRBV9 and TRBJ2-2; the match to TRBD1 covers 7 bases. From germline, CDR1 is SGDLS and CDR2 YYNGEE. The trim removed 5 bases at V and 1 base at J, leaving 2 bases unmatched. The CDR3 runs to 14 residues. CDR3 DNA sequence: TGTGCCAGCAGGGGACAGATGAACACCGGGGAGCTGTTTTTT. This translates into CASRGQMNTGELFF.

This sequence joins TRBV11-2 and TRBJ2-7, with D possibly matching TRBD2 (6 bases). Germline V gene lookup returns CDR1 SGHAT and CDR2 FQNNGV. The CDR3 runs to 14 residues. The V end lost 5 bases, the J end lost 4 bases, and 15 bases lay between the germline ends. The CDR3 spells CASSLSGHQYEQYV. The DNA of the CDR3 is TGTGCCAGCAGCCTTAGCGGACATCAGTACGAGCAGTACGTC.